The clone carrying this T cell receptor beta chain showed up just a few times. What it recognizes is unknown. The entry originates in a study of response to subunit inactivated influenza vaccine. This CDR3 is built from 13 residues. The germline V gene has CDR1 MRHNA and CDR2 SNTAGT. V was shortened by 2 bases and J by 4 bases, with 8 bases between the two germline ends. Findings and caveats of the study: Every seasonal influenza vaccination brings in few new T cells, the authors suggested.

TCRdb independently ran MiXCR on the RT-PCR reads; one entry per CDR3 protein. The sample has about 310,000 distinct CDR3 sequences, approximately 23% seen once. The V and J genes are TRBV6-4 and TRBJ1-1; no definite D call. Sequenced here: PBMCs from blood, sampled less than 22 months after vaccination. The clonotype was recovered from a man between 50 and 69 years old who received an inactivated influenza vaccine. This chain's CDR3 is CASSDMEGTEAFF. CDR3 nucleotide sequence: TGTGCCAGCAGTGACATGGAGGGCACTGAAGCTTTCTTT.